This TCR beta chain was recovered during a study of blood T cell repertoires in COVID-19. Study-level background: COVID-19 samples collected from the United States, Italy and Spain covered acute and convalescent phases. Sources were T cells, B-cell-depleted T cells, or PBMCs; the material itself was cDNA or gDNA.

Per the original data handling: Amplification of reference gene primers was used by the study to estimate nucleated cell counts. Profiling relied on immunoSEQ multiplex PCR, and the TCRdb table lists in-frame clones only, not all of them. The V and J calls and clone size are taken from that table; D and trimming were inferred from the DNA. This sample has 80,000 or so clones, with roughly 80% found just once. Per the germline V gene, CDR1 is LGHDT and CDR2 is YNNKEL (reference sequence). CDR3 length: 15 amino acids. Trimming removed 2 bases at V and 1 base at J, with 12 bases between. This clonotype was sampled from a woman of 80 years or more with acute or convalescent COVID-19. The sequenced material came from peripheral blood. This chain connects TRBV3-1 (or the pseudogene TRBV3-2) to TRBJ2-7, with a tentative D call TRBD1 (6 bases). CDR3 sequence reads: CASSQNRAVSYEQYF. In DNA form, the CDR3 reads TGTGCCAGCAGCCAAAACAGGGCCGTGTCCTACGAGCAGTACTTC.